These T cell receptor beta chains were read from a single sample in a study of shared clonotypes between healthy human individuals. The data were produced by immunoSEQ multiplex PCR, yet TCRdb's version contains in-frame clones alone and is incomplete. Of some 2.1 million clones in the sample, just under 95% were seen once. The sequencing input was naive CD8+ T cells from PBMCs. The receptors were gathered from a man between 18 and 29 years old in good health. Some clones in this sample may be carry-over from other donors' samples. Both conserved end residues are part of each CDR3. The order of the fields is D gene, J gene, clone size, V gene, CDR3 DNA, CDR3 protein. D genes are given only for firm matches. Not all rows give a size; the values are once, few, many and, for expanded clones, a class.

.,TRBJ2-5,.,TRBV7-8,TGTGCCAGCAGCTTTACGGCTACAGCGTACCAAGAGACCCAGTACTTC,CASSFTATAYQETQYF
.,TRBJ2-1,.,TRBV7-9,TGTGCCAGCAGCGGCTTGGTCGATAACTACAATGAGCAGTTCTTC,CASSGLVDNYNEQFF
.,TRBJ2-2,.,TRBV6-5,TGTGCCAGCAGTTACGGGATCGGGGAGCTGTTTTTT,CASSYGIGELFF
.,TRBJ2-3,.,TRBV28,TGTGCCAGCAGTCCAAAAGATACGCAGTATTTT,CASSPKDTQYF
.,TRBJ2-5,.,TRBV4-3,TGCGCCAGCAGCCAAGCGACCGGGTACCAAGAGACCCAGTACTTC,CASSQATGYQETQYF
TRBD2,TRBJ2-1,.,TRBV5-1,TGCGCCAGCAGCCCTTCGGGTAGCGGGAGGGGAAGCTCCTACAATGAGCAGTTCTTC,CASSPSGSGRGSSYNEQFF
.,TRBJ2-7,.,TRBV18,TGTGCCAGCTCACTCGGGACCTACGAGCAGTACTTC,CASSLGTYEQYF
.,TRBJ2-2,.,TRBV28,TGTGCCAGCACCCCTAGCGGGGAGCTGTTTTTT,CASTPSGELFF
TRBD2,TRBJ2-1,.,TRBV7-9,TGTGCCAGCAGCGTGACTAGCGGGAGGTACAATGAGCAGTTCTTC,CASSVTSGRYNEQFF
.,TRBJ2-5,.,TRBV2,TGTGCCAGCAGCCTACCGCAAGAGACCCAGTACTTC,CASSLPQETQYF
TRBD1,TRBJ1-2,.,TRBV29-1,TGCAGCGTCGTCCCCCGACAGGGGTCCTATGGCTACACCTTC,CSVVPRQGSYGYTF
TRBD2,TRBJ2-7,.,TRBV7-9,TGTGCCAGCAGCTCCAACCTGGGGGGGGGAACCTACGAGCAGTACTTC,CASSSNLGGGTYEQYF
.,TRBJ1-2,.,TRBV11-2,TGTGCCAGCGGGCCGGGGAACAGCCCTCTCTATGGCTACACCTTC,CASGPGNSPLYGYTF
.,TRBJ2-1,.,TRBV27,TGTGCCAGCAGTTTGAGGCCGTGGGGGCGGTATGAGGCTGAGCAGTTCTTC,CASSLRPWGRYEAEQFF
TRBD1,TRBJ2-5,once,TRBV27,TGTGCCAGCAGTATCGGACAGGGGGCGGCCCGGGTGACCCAGTACTTC,CASSIGQGAARVTQYF
.,TRBJ2-5,.,TRBV7-6,TGTGCCAGCAGCTCCCGGAGACCCGGGGAGACCCAGTACTTC,CASSSRRPGETQYF
TRBD1,TRBJ1-1,few,TRBV30,TGTGCCTGGAGCGAGACAGGGGGCCTGACTGAAGCTTTCTTT,CAWSETGGLTEAFF
.,TRBJ2-1,.,TRBV27,TGTGCCAGCAGTACCCTCCTCGGACCAAATGAGCAGTTCTTC,CASSTLLGPNEQFF
TRBD1,TRBJ1-1,.,TRBV6-5,TGTGCCAGCAGTTACCGGACAGGCGCCAACACTGAAGCTTTCTTT,CASSYRTGANTEAFF
TRBD1,TRBJ2-1,.,TRBV7-3,TGTGCCAGCAGCTTAACCAGGTCAGGACAGGGGCTTAGTGAGCAGTTCTTC,CASSLTRSGQGLSEQFF
.,TRBJ2-7,once,TRBV27,TGTGCCAGCAGTTTACGGGGGAGTACCTACGAGCAGTACTTC,CASSLRGSTYEQYF
.,TRBJ2-2,.,TRBV27,TGTGCCAGCAGTTCCCGGGACCCTATCACCGGGGAGCTGTTTTTT,CASSSRDPITGELFF
.,TRBJ2-7,once,TRBV4-1,TGCGCCAGCAGCCAATTGGACAGTTTCTCCTACGAGCAGTACTTC,CASSQLDSFSYEQYF
.,TRBJ1-5,.,TRBV19,TGTGCCAGTAGTATATGGGGCGTCGGCAATCAGCCCCAGCATTTT,CASSIWGVGNQPQHF
.,TRBJ2-7,.,TRBV10-3,TGTGCCATCAGTAGTAGCGTAAGCTCCTACGAGCAGTACTTC,CAISSSVSSYEQYF
.,TRBJ1-5,.,TRBV7-2,TGTGCCAGCAGCTTAGAGTTCTCCAGCAATCAGCCCCAGCATTTT,CASSLEFSSNQPQHF
TRBD2,TRBJ2-7,.,TRBV9,TGTGCCAGCAGCGGGGGCGGGACTAACTACGAGCAGTACTTC,CASSGGGTNYEQYF
.,TRBJ2-1,.,TRBV4-1,TGCGCCAGCAGCTGGACACTTGGAGGGCGAGCTGGATACAATGAGCAGTTCTTC,CASSWTLGGRAGYNEQFF
TRBD2,TRBJ2-3,.,TRBV27,TGTGCCAGCAGTTCCTCTACTAACCTAGCGGGAGGATTTCCCACCCACAGAGATACGCAGTATTTT,CASSSSTNLAGGFPTHRDTQYF
TRBD1,TRBJ2-7,.,TRBV5-1,TGCGCCAGCAGCTACCTCGTCGACAGGGATAGGGACGAGCAGTACTTC,CASSYLVDRDRDEQYF
.,TRBJ1-2,few,TRBV5-1,TGCGCCAGCAGCACCCTTCTCAGGGCGGATGGCTACACCTTC,CASSTLLRADGYTF
TRBD1,TRBJ1-2,.,TRBV11-2,TGTGCCAGCAGCACCCGGACAGGGGCCAGCTATGGCTACACCTTC,CASSTRTGASYGYTF
.,TRBJ2-3,once,TRBV7-9,TGTGCCAGCAGCGACCTCGAGGAGGATACGCAGTATTTT,CASSDLEEDTQYF
.,TRBJ1-1,.,TRBV27,TGTGCCAGCAGTTTAAAGGGGGGAGGGATTGAAGCTTTCTTT,CASSLKGGGIEAFF
.,TRBJ1-1,.,TRBV5-8,TGTGCCAGCAGGGCCTTAAAAGGGACTGAAGCTTTCTTT,CASRALKGTEAFF
.,TRBJ2-5,.,TRBV9,TGTGCCAGCGGCCCGACCGACCCGGGGGAGACCCAGTACTTC,CASGPTDPGETQYF
.,TRBJ2-1,.,TRBV27,TGTGCCAGCAGTCCCCGGACGAACGACAATGAGCAGTTCTTC,CASSPRTNDNEQFF
.,TRBJ1-1,.,TRBV9,TGTGCCAGCAGCGTAGCTACGACAGATGAAGCTTTCTTT,CASSVATTDEAFF
.,TRBJ1-2,.,TRBV19,TGTGCCAGTAGTACCCGGACCCGAGGGGGAGCCTATGGCTACACCTTC,CASSTRTRGGAYGYTF
TRBD1,TRBJ2-7,.,TRBV5-1,TGCGCCAGCAGCAATACCAGACAGGGGGCGGTTATCTACGAGCAGTACTTC,CASSNTRQGAVIYEQYF
TRBD1,TRBJ1-2,.,TRBV4-1,TGCGCCAGCAGCCAACGGGGACAGGGCCCCAACTATGGCTACACCTTC,CASSQRGQGPNYGYTF
.,TRBJ2-1,.,TRBV7-6,TGTGCCAGCAGCTTATCCCCCCCCGGGGAGCAGTTCTTC,CASSLSPPGEQFF
.,TRBJ2-7,.,TRBV6-5,TGTGCCAGCAGTTATACTGGGGGCGGCGGGGAGCAGTACTTC,CASSYTGGGGEQYF